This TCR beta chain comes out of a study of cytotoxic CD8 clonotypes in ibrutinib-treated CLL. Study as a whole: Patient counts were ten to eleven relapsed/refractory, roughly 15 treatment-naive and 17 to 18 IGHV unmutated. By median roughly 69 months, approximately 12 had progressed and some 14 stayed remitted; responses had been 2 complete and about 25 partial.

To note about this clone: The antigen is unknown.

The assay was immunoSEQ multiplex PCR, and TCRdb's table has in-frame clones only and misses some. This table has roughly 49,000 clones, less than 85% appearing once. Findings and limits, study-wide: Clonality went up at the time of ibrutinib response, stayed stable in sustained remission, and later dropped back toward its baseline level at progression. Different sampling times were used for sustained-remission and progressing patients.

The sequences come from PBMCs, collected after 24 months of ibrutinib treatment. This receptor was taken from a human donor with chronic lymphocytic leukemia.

The CDR3 nucleotides read TGTGCCAGCTCACCACTACAGGGACTAGCCAAAAACATTCAGTACTTC. Translation: CASSPLQGLAKNIQYF. The chain employs TRBV18 and TRBJ2-4; either TRBD1 or TRBD2 may fit D (6 bases each). The CDR3 runs to 16 residues. From germline, CDR1 is KGHSH and CDR2 LQKENI. V was trimmed by 1 base and J by 0 bases, leaving 10 bases between them.